These T cell receptor beta chains were read from a single sample in a study of patients and donors after allogeneic stem cell transplantation. TCRdb fed the RT-PCR reads into MiXCR, producing one record per CDR3 protein. The table includes more than 850,000 distinct CDR3 sequences, roughly 18% detected once. Sequenced: blood, either unsorted or a sorted T cell fraction (not recorded which). The origin of the receptors is a human donor who was either an allogeneic HSCT recipient or a stem cell or donor lymphocyte infusion donor (not recorded which). It is not recorded whose cells these are; they may come from a transplant donor. The CDR3 runs from the conserved cysteine through the conserved F or W. D genes are given only for firm matches. Part of the rows lack a size; the others show once, few, many or a class for expanded clones.

j_gene: TRBJ1-4
v_gene: TRBV2
abundance: .
d_gene: .
CDR3nt: TGTGCCAGCAGTAACCGGGACACACCTAATGAAAAACTGTTTTTT
CDR3aa: CASSNRDTPNEKLFF

j_gene: TRBJ1-6
v_gene: TRBV7-3
abundance: few
d_gene: .
CDR3nt: TGTGCCAGCAGCTTTCGACAGGATTCACCCCTCCACTTT
CDR3aa: CASSFRQDSPLHF

j_gene: TRBJ1-5
v_gene: TRBV20-1
abundance: .
d_gene: TRBD1
CDR3nt: TGCAGTGCTAGAAGATCGGGGACAGGGTGGGTCAATCAGCCCCAGCATTTT
CDR3aa: CSARRSGTGWVNQPQHF

j_gene: TRBJ1-4
v_gene: TRBV3-1
abundance: .
d_gene: .
CDR3nt: TGTGCCAGCAGCCAACCGGGACTGGGTAATGAAAAACTGTTTTTT
CDR3aa: CASSQPGLGNEKLFF

j_gene: TRBJ2-1
v_gene: TRBV12-3/TRBV12-4
abundance: many
d_gene: TRBD1
CDR3nt: TGTGCCAGCAGTCCCGACAGGGGCCTCTACAATGAGCAGTTCTTC
CDR3aa: CASSPDRGLYNEQFF

j_gene: TRBJ1-2
v_gene: TRBV6-1
abundance: few
d_gene: .
CDR3nt: TGTGCCAGCAGTGAACCAGGGACAACTTTCTATGGCTACACCTTC
CDR3aa: CASSEPGTTFYGYTF

j_gene: TRBJ1-3
v_gene: TRBV5-1
abundance: .
d_gene: .
CDR3nt: TGCGCCAGCAGCTTGGAGGGGGTCTCTGGAAACACCATATATTTT
CDR3aa: CASSLEGVSGNTIYF

j_gene: TRBJ2-7
v_gene: TRBV20-1
abundance: .
d_gene: .
CDR3nt: TGCAGTGCTAGAGATCGGACCCTCGCCTACGAGCAGTACTTC
CDR3aa: CSARDRTLAYEQYF

j_gene: TRBJ1-1
v_gene: TRBV5-1
abundance: .
d_gene: TRBD1
CDR3nt: TGCGCCAGCAGACTGTACCGGGACAGGGTTACTGAAGCTTTCTTT
CDR3aa: CASRLYRDRVTEAFF

j_gene: TRBJ1-5
v_gene: TRBV6-2/TRBV6-3
abundance: few
d_gene: .
CDR3nt: TGTGCCAGCAGTTACCTTGGGCAGGGTGTATTTGATCAGCCCCAGCATTTT
CDR3aa: CASSYLGQGVFDQPQHF

j_gene: TRBJ2-1
v_gene: TRBV24-1
abundance: few
d_gene: TRBD1
CDR3nt: TGTGCCACCAGTGCTCGAGGGACAGCCACGGCTGAGCAGTTCTTC
CDR3aa: CATSARGTATAEQFF

j_gene: TRBJ2-3
v_gene: TRBV2
abundance: few
d_gene: .
CDR3nt: TGTGCCAGCAGTCGGGGTGGGACGCCGACAGATACGCAGTATTTT
CDR3aa: CASSRGGTPTDTQYF

j_gene: TRBJ1-5
v_gene: TRBV18
abundance: many
d_gene: .
CDR3nt: TGTGCCAGCTCACCCCCGGGTCAGCCCCAGCATTTT
CDR3aa: CASSPPGQPQHF

j_gene: TRBJ1-4
v_gene: TRBV4-1
abundance: .
d_gene: .
CDR3nt: TGCGCCAGCAGCCATTTACAGGGTAAAGTAACTAATGAAAAACTGTTTTTT
CDR3aa: CASSHLQGKVTNEKLFF

j_gene: TRBJ2-5
v_gene: TRBV13
abundance: .
d_gene: .
CDR3nt: TGTGCCAGCAGCTCGGAACTGGGGCCCCAGTACTTC
CDR3aa: CASSSELGPQYF

j_gene: TRBJ2-7
v_gene: TRBV6-1
abundance: .
d_gene: .
CDR3nt: TGTGCCAGCACCCCCCCAGAAGGATACGAGCAGTACTTC
CDR3aa: CASTPPEGYEQYF